These 3 T cell receptor beta chains share one sample of origin, sequenced in a study of PD-1 blockade in classical Hodgkin lymphoma. Data came from immunoSEQ multiplex PCR; TCRdb stores just in-frame clones and leaves some out. This sample yields approximately 60,000 clones, of which around nine tenths are seen a single time; approximately 9.9% belongs to the top ten. Each patient's relapse followed autologous stem cell transplantation, and brentuximab vedotin exposure varied. Material: peripheral blood mononuclear cells (PBMCs), obtained at baseline. These receptors all stem from a human donor with classical Hodgkin lymphoma.

For the CDR3, the DNA is TGTGCCAGCAGTGCGGACAGGGCGGGGAGCTCCTACGAGCAGTACTTC. Translated, it gives CASSADRAGSSYEQYF. The genes are TRBV28 and TRBJ2-7, with 8 bases identical to TRBD1. CDR1 is MDHEN, CDR2 SYDVKM, per germline. This CDR3 has 16 amino acids. The trim removed 5 bases at V and 0 bases at J, leaving 9 bases unmatched. Supplemented by reference TRBV28 and TRBJ2-7, the full variable domain reads DVKVTQSSRYLVKRTGEKVFLECVQDMDHENMFWYRQDPGLGLRLIYFSYDVKMKEKGDIPEGYSVSREKKERFSLILESASTNQTSMYLCASSADRAGSSYEQYFGPGTRLTVT.

The chain combines TRBV19 with TRBJ1-5, with D unresolved. The V end lost 4 bases, the J end lost 6 bases, and 7 bases lay between the germline ends. The germline V gene encodes CDR1 LNHDA and CDR2 SQIVND (reference sequence). The CDR3 loop spans 12 amino acids. CDR3 DNA: TGTGCCAGTAGTAAAGGGTTTCAGCCCCAGCATTTT. This sequence encodes CASSKGFQPQHF.

The gene calls are TRBV2 and TRBJ2-5; tentatively, D is TRBD1 or TRBD2 (5 bases each). Deletions cut 3 bases from V and 1 base from J, with 18 bases between. The CDR3 totals 17 residues. Germline assignment: CDR1 SNHLY and CDR2 FYNNEI. CDR3 sequence: CASSEGVTSRSQETQYF. The CDR3 DNA sequence: TGTGCCAGCAGTGAGGGGGTAACTAGTCGATCCCAAGAGACCCAGTACTTC.